This T cell receptor beta chain was obtained from a study of T cell repertoires in cytomegalovirus infection. Overall study context: Through public TCR beta signatures, both CMV infection and matching HLA type were indicated.

Between the trimmed V and J ends, which lost 4 bases and 0 bases, there was a span of 10 bases. Germline V gives CDR1 SGHDT, CDR2 YYEEEE. This CDR3 region has 14 residues. Whole-study results and caveats: Cumulative public TCR beta family frequency identified carriers of CMV plus the relevant HLA. The ex vivo response was dominated by HLA-C-restricted CMV-specific TCR beta clonotypes.

TCRdb processed the reads anew with MiXCR; each CDR3 protein has one entry. The repertoire holds more than 400,000 distinct CDR3 sequences, with about 30% as singletons. As to this clonotype: Antigen unknown.

This TCR came from a human donor in good health (CMV status not recorded). Some clones in this sample may be carry-over from other donors' samples. The sample was PBMCs. The V and J genes are TRBV5-6 and TRBJ1-1; D is perhaps TRBD1 (5 bases). The CDR3 loop reads CASSPGTLNTEAFF. The CDR3 coding sequence is TGTGCCAGCAGCCCGGGGACCCTGAACACTGAAGCTTTCTTT.